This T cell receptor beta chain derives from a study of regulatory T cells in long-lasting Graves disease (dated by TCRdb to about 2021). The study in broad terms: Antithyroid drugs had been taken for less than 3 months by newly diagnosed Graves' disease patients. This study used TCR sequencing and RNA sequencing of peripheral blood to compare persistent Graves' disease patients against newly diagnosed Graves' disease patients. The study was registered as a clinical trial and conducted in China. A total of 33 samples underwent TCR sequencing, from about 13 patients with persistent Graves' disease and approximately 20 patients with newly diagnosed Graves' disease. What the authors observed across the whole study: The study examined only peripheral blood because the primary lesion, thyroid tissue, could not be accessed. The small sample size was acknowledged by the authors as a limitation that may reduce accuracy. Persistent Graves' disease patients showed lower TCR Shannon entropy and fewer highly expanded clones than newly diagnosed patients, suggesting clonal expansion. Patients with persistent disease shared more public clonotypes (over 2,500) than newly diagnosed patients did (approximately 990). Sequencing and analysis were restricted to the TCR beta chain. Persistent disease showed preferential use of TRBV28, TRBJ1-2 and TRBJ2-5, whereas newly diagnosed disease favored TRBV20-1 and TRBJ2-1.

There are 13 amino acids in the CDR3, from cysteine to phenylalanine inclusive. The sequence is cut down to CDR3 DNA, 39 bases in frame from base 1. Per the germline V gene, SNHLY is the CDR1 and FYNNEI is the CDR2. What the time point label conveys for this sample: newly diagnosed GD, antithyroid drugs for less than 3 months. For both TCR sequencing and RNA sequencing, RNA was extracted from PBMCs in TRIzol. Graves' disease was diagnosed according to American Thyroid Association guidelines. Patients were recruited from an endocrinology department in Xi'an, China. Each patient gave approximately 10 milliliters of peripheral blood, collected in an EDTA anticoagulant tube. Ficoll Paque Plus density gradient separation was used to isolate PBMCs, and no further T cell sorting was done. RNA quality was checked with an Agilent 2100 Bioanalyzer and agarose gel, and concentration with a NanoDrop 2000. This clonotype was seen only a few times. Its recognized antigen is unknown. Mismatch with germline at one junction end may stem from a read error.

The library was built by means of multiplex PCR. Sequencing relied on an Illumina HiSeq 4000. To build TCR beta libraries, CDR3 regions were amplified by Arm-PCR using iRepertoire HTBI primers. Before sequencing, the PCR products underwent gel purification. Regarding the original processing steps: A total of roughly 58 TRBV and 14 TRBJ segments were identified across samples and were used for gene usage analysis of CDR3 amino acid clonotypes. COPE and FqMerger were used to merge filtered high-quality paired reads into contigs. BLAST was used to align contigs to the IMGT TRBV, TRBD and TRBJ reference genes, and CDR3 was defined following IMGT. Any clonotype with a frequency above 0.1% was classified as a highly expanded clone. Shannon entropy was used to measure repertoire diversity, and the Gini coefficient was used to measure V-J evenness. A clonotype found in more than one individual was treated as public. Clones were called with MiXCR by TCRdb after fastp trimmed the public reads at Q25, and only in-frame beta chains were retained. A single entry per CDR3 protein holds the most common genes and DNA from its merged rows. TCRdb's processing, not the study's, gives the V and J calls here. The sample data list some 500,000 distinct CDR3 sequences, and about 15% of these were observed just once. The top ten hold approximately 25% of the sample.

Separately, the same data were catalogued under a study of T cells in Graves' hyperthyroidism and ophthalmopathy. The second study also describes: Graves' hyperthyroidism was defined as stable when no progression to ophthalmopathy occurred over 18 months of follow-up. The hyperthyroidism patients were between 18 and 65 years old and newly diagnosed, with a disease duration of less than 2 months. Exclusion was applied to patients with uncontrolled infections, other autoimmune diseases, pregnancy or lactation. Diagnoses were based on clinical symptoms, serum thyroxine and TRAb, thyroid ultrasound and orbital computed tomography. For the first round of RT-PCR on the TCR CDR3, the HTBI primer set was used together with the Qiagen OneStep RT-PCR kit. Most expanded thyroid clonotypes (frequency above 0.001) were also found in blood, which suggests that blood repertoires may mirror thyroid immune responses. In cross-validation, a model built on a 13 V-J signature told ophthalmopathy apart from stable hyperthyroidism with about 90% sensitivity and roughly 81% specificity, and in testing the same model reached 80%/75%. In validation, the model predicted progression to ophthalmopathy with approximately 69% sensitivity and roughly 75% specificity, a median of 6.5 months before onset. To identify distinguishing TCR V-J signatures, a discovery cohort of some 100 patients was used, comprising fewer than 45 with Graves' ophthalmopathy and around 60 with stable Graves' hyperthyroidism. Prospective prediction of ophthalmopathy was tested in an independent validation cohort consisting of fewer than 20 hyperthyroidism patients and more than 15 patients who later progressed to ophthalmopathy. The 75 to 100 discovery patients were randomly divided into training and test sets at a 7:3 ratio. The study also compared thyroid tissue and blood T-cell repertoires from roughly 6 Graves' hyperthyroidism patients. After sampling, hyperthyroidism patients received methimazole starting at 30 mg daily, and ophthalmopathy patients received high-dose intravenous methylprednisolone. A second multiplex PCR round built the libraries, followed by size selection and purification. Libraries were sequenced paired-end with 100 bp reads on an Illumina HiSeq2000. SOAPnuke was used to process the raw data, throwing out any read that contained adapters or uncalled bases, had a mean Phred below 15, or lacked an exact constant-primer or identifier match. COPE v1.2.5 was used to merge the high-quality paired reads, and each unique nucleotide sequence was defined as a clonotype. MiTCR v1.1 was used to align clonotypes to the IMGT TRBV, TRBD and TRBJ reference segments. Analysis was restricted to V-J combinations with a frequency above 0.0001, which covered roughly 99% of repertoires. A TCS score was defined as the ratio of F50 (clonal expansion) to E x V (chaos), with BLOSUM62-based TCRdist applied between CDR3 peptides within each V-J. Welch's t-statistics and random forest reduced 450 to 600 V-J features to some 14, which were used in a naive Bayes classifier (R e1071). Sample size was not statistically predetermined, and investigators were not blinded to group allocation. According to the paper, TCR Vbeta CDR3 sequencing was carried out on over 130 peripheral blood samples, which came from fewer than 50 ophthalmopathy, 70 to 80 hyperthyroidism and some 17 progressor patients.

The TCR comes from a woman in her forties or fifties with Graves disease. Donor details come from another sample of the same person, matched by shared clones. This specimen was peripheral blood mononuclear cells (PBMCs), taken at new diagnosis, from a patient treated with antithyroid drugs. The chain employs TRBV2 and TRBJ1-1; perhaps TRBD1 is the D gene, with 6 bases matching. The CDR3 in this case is CADRWGPNTGAFF. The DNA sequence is TGTGCCGACAGGTGGGGACCAAACACTGGAGCTTTCTTT.